This TCR beta chain was recovered during a study of blood T cell repertoires in COVID-19. In the study overall: PBMCs, B-cell-depleted T cells, or T cells provided the cDNA or gDNA that made up the material.

CDR3 length: 15 residues. Germline CDR1 reads SEHNR; CDR2 reads FQNEAQ (reference sequence). With 0 bases removed from V and 2 bases from J, the gap between germline ends came to 10 bases. Original processing methods: Reference gene primer amplification yielded estimated nucleated cell counts. Assay used: immunoSEQ multiplex PCR; TCRdb lists only in-frame clones, some missing. The V and J calls and clone size are taken from that table; D and trimming were inferred from the DNA. The sample has under 200,000 clones; around 80% are singletons. This clone was found many times. Specimen: peripheral blood. The rearrangement uses TRBV7-9 and TRBJ1-2; the D gene is possibly TRBD1 (5 bases). This TCR came from a man aged 70 or older with active or convalescent COVID-19. The CDR3 DNA sequence: TGTGCCAGCAGCTTAGCGCGAGCAGGGAACTATGGCTACACCTTC. Protein product: CASSLARAGNYGYTF.